Here is one T cell receptor beta chain with its context. Its antigen is currently unknown. As for the cDNA, it was generated by 5'RACE with 10-nucleotide random UMIs. One entry per CDR3 protein, called by TCRdb with MiXCR from the 5' RACE reads. The table shows 54,000 or so distinct CDR3 sequences, with roughly 3.5% occurring only once. The data derive from a study of neurological immune-mediated disorders. A total of 2 million PBMCs stored at -80 degrees C provided the unsorted libraries. This CDR3 is built from 13 residues. The V and J ends lost 6 bases and 6 bases, in that order; junction bases with no gene match: 7. Study-wide findings and caveats: In HTLV-1-associated myelopathy, TCR clonal expansion was greatest, and in multiple sclerosis it was least, below healthy controls. For the multiple sclerosis repertoire cluster, an association with any clinical or MRI feature was absent.

Sequenced material: PBMCs. The J gene is TRBJ2-7, the V gene TRBV12-3 or TRBV12-4; 8 positions match TRBD2. This clonotype was obtained from a woman younger than 45 with multiple sclerosis. The CDR3 loop is CASSRGGLGEQYF. The CDR3 coding sequence is TGTGCCAGCAGCCGGGGGGGCCTCGGCGAGCAGTACTTC.